Below are 10 T cell receptor beta chains sequenced from a single sample in a study of blood T cell repertoires in COVID-19. Data came from immunoSEQ multiplex PCR; TCRdb stores just in-frame clones and leaves some out. The data contain hundreds of thousands of clones, around 87% of them singletons. Sequenced: peripheral blood. Receptors originate from a human donor in a cohort sampled during active COVID-19.

The rearrangement links TRBV5-1 to TRBJ2-1, with 11 bases lining up with TRBD2. Losses at the gene ends were 2 bases for V and 6 bases for J; bases not matched to a gene: 4. This CDR3 has 15 residues. CDR1 is SGHRS, CDR2 YFSETQ, per germline. CDR3 in amino acids: CASSLKLAGVNEQFF. The CDR3 nucleotides are TGCGCCAGCAGCTTAAAACTAGCGGGGGTCAATGAGCAGTTCTTC.

The V and J genes are TRBV21-1 and TRBJ1-4. TRBV21-1 has pseudogene status. This CDR3 comprises 14 residues. CDR3 region: CASSPGGGKEKLFF. The CDR3 bases are TGTGCCAGCAGCCCTGGGGGGGGTAAGGAAAAACTGTTTTTT.

This chain uses TRBV5-5 with TRBJ1-5; 8 positions match TRBD1. The ends lost 7 bases at V and 3 bases at J; junction bases unmatched: 6. This CDR3 has 14 amino acids. CDR1 and CDR2 (germline): SGHKS, YYEKEE (reference sequence). CDR3 in amino acids: CASRQGIANQPQHF. CDR3 nucleotide sequence: TGTGCCAGCCGACAGGGGATAGCCAATCAGCCCCAGCATTTT.

This clone was seen a handful of times. The chain recombines TRBV11-2 with TRBJ1-1; TRBD1 aligns across 9 bases. The CDR3 runs 15 residues. Germline V CDR1 and CDR2: SGHAT, FQNNGV. Trimming at V came to 6 bases and at J to 3 bases, leaving 8 bases not matched to a gene. The CDR3 here is CASSSQGARYTEAFF. DNA of the CDR3: TGTGCCAGCAGTTCACAGGGGGCGAGGTACACTGAAGCTTTCTTT.

The gene calls are TRBV28 and TRBJ2-1; a possible D gene is TRBD1 (5 bases). Germline CDR1 MDHEN, CDR2 SYDVKM. The V and J ends lost 7 bases and 9 bases respectively, with 10 bases between them. The CDR3 covers 11 residues. This CDR3 reads CASNFQGEQFF. The DNA of the CDR3 is TGTGCCAGCAACTTTCAGGGTGAGCAGTTCTTC.

This chain connects TRBV7-2 to TRBJ2-7, with 7 bases aligning to TRBD1. This CDR3 spans 15 amino acids. The V and J ends lost 1 base and 2 bases, in that order; junction bases with no gene match: 5. Germline V CDR1 and CDR2: SGHTA, FQGNSA. The CDR3: CASSLVQQGAYEQYF. DNA of the CDR3: TGTGCCAGCAGCTTAGTGCAGCAGGGGGCCTACGAGCAGTACTTC.

This chain uses TRBV5-1 with TRBJ1-1, with 7 nucleotides matching TRBD1. Germline V gene data show CDR1 as SGHRS and CDR2 as YFSETQ. The CDR3 consists of 15 residues. J lost 0 bases, V lost 3 bases, and 5 bases had no gene match. The CDR3 DNA is TGCGCCAGCAGCTCGATGACAGGGATGAACACTGAAGCTTTCTTT. Residues: CASSSMTGMNTEAFF.

The J gene is TRBJ2-5, the V gene TRBV14; the match to TRBD2 covers 12 bases. V lost 1 base to trimming and J lost 7 bases; unmatched junction nucleotides: 13. Germline V gene sequence: CDR1 SGHDN, CDR2 FVKESK. The CDR3 runs 18 residues. The CDR3: CASSQVWATSGRWGTQYF. The CDR3 DNA is TGTGCCAGCAGCCAAGTGTGGGCGACTAGCGGGAGATGGGGGACCCAGTACTTC.

This clone was detected only a few times. The genes are TRBV2 and TRBJ2-7, with 7 bases matching TRBD2. Germline values: CDR1 SNHLY, CDR2 FYNNEI. J gave up 2 bases and V 3 bases, and 4 bases lay outside the gene matches. The CDR3 totals 14 residues. The CDR3 bases are TGTGCCAGCAGTGAGGCTAGCGGCCCCTACGAGCAGTACTTC. It yields the protein CASSEASGPYEQYF.

V and J are TRBV5-1 and TRBJ1-2; no clear D. The germline gives CDR1 SGHRS, CDR2 YFSETQ. CDR3 length equals 12 residues. V gave up 7 bases and J gave up 1 base, with 8 bases separating them. CDR3 DNA sequence: TGCGCCAGCCCCCCCAGTAACTATGGCTACACCTTC. This codes for CASPPSNYGYTF.